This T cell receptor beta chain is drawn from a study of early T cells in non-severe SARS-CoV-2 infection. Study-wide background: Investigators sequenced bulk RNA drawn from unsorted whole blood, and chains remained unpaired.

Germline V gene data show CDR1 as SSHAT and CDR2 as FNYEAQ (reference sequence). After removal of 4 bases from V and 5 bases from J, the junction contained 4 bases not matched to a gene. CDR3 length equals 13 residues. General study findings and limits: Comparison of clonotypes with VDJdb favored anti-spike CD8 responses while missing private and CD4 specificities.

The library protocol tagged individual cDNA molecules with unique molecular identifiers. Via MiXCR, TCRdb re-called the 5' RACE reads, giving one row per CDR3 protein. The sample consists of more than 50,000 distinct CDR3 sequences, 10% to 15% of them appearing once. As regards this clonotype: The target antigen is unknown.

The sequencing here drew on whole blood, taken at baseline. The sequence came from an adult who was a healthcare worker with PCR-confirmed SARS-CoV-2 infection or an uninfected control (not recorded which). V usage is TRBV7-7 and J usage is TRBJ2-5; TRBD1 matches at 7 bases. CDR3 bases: TGTGCCAGCAGCTCCAACAGGGGTGAGACCCAGTACTTC. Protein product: CASSSNRGETQYF.